This T cell receptor (beta chain) derives from a study of T cells in Graves' hyperthyroidism and ophthalmopathy. Study overall: Peripheral blood was obtained at initial diagnosis, preceding any treatment. Findings of the study overall: Stable hyperthyroidism was told apart from ophthalmopathy by a model built on 13 V-J features. It was a median about 7.1 months before onset that the model predicted ophthalmopathy.

The ends were cut back, 4 bases at V and 1 base at J, with 14 bases in the middle. Germline loops: CDR1 SGHRS, CDR2 YFSETQ. The CDR3 has 15 residues. It was RNA transcripts that yielded the amplified TCR beta CDR3 regions. First-round RT-PCR with HTBI primers amplified the TCR CDR3 region. In TCRdb, the multiplex PCR reads were re-called with MiXCR into one record per CDR3 protein. The table includes 550,000 to 850,000 distinct CDR3 sequences, 18% detected once. The diagnoses drew upon clinical symptoms, serum thyroxine and TRAb, thyroid ultrasound and orbital computed tomography. This clonotype was counted ten times or more. Its antigen is unknown.

This chain uses TRBV5-1 with TRBJ1-1; D may be TRBD1 (5 bases). Sequenced input: blood. The TCR comes from a woman in her forties or fifties with Graves' hyperthyroidism that later progressed to Graves' ophthalmopathy. CDR3: CASSPLAGRNTEAFF. The CDR3 bases are TGCGCCAGCAGCCCTTTAGCAGGGCGGAACACTGAAGCTTTCTTT.